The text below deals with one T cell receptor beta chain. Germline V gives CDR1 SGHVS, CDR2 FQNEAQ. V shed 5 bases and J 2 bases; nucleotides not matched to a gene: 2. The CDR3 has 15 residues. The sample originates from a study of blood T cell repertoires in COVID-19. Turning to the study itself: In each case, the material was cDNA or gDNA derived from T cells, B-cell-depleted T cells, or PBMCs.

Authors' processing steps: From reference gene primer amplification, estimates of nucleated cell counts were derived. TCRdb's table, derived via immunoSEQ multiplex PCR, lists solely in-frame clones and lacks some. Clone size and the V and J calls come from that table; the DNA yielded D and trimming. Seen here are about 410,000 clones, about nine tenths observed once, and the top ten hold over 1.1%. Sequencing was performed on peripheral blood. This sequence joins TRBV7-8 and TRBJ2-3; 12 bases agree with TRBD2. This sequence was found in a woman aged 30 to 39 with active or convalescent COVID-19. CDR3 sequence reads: CASSRLAGDTDTQYF. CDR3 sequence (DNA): TGTGCCAGCAGCAGACTAGCGGGGGACACAGATACGCAGTATTTT. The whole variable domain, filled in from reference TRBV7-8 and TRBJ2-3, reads GAGVSQSPRYKVAKRGQDVALRCDPISGHVSLFWYQQALGQGPEFLTYFQNEAQLDKSGLPSDRFFAERPEGSVSTLKIQRTQQEDSAVYLCASSRLAGDTDTQYFGPGTRLTVL.